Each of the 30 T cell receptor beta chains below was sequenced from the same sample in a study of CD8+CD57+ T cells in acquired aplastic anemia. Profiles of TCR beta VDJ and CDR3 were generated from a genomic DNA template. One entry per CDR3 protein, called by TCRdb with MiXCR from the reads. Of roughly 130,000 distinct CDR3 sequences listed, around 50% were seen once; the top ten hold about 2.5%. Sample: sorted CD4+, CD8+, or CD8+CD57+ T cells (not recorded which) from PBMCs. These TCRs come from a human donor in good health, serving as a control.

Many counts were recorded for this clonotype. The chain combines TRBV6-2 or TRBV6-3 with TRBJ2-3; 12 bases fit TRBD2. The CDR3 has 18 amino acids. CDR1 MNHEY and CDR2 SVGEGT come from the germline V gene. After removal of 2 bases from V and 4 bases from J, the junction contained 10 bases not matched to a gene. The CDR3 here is CASSYDRLAGGLPDTQYF. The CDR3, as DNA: TGTGCCAGCAGTTACGATCGGCTAGCGGGGGGGCTTCCAGATACGCAGTATTTT.

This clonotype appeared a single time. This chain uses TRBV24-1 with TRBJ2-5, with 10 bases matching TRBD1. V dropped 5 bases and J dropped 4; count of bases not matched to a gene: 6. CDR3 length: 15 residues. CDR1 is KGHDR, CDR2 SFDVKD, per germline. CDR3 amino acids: CATSAGDRGGETQYF. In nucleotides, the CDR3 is TGTGCCACCAGTGCCGGGGACAGGGGAGGAGAGACCCAGTACTTC.

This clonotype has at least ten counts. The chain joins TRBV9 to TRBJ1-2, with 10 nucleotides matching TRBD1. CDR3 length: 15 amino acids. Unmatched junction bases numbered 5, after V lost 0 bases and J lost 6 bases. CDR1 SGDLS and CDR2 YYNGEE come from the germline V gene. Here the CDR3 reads CASSVGLGQGNGYTF. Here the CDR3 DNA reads TGTGCCAGCAGCGTAGGACTGGGACAGGGGAATGGCTACACCTTC.

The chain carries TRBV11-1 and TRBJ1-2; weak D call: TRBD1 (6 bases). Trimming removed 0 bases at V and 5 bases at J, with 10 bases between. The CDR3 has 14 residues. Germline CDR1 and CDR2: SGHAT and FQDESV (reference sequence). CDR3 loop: CASSLAGAAYGYTF. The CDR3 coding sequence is TGTGCCAGCAGCTTAGCGGGGGCCGCATATGGCTACACCTTC.

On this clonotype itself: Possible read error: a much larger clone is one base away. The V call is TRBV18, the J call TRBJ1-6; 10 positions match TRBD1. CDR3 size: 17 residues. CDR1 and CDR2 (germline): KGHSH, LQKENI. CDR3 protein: CASSPSADRGHNSPPHF. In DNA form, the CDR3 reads TGTGCCAGCTCACCATCCGCCGACAGGGGGCACAATTCACCCCCCCACTTT.

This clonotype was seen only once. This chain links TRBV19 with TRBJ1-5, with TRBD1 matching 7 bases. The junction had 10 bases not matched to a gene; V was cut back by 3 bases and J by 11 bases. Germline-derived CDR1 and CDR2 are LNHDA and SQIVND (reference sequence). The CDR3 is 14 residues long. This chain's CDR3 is CASSMAQGGETQHF. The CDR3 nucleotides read TGTGCCAGTAGTATGGCGCAGGGGGGCGAGACCCAGCATTTT. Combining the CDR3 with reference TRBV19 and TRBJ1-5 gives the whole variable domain DGGITQSPKYLFRKEGQNVTLSCEQNLNHDAMYWYRQDPGQGLRLIYYSQIVNDFQKGDIAEGYSVSREKKESFPLTVTSAQKNPTAFYLCASSMAQGGETQHFGDGTRLSIL.

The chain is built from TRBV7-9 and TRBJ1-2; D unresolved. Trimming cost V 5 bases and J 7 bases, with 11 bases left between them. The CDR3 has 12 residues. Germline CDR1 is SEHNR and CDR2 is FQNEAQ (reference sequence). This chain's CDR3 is CASSVDLGGYTF. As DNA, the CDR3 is TGTGCCAGCAGCGTGGACCTGGGTGGCTACACCTTC.

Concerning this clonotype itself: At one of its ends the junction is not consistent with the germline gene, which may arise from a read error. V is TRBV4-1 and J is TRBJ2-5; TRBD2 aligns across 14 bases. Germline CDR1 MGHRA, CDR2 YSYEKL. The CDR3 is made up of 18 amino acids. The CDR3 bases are TGCGCCAGCAGCCAAGTCCACGGACTAGCGGGGGGACAAGGGACCCAGTACTTC. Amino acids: CASSQVHGLAGGQGTQYF.

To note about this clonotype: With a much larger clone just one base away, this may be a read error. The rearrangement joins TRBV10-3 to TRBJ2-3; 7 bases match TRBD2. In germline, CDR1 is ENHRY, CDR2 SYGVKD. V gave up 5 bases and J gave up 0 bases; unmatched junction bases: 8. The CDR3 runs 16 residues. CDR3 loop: CAISYGSAGSTDTQYF. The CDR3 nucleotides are TGTGCCATCAGTTACGGATCAGCGGGGAGCACAGATACGCAGTATTTT.

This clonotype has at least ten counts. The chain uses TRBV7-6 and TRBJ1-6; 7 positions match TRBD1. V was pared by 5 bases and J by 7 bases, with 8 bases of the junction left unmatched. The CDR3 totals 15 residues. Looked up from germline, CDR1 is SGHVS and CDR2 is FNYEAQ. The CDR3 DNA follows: TGTGCCAGCAGCACAGGACAGGCCTGGAATTCACCCCTCCACTTT. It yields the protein CASSTGQAWNSPLHF.

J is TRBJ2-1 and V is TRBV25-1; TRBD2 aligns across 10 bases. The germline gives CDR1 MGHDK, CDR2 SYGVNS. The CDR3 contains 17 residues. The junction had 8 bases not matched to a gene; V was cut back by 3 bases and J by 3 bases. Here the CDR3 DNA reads TGTGCCAGCAGTGATACTAGCGGGATACGGCTCTACAATGAGCAGTTCTTC. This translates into CASSDTSGIRLYNEQFF.

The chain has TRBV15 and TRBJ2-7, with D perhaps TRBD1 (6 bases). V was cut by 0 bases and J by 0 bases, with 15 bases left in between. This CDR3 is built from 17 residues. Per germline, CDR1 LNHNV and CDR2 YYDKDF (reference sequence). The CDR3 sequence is CATSRDLAGDLSYEQYF. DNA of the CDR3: TGTGCCACCAGCAGAGATCTAGCAGGGGATCTCTCCTACGAGCAGTACTTC.

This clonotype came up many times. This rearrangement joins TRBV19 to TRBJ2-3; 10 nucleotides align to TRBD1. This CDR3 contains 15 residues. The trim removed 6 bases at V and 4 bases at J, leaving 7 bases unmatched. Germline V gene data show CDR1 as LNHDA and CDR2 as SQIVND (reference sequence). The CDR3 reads CASRSGQGRADTQYF. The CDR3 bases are TGTGCCAGTAGATCGGGACAGGGGCGCGCAGATACGCAGTATTTT.

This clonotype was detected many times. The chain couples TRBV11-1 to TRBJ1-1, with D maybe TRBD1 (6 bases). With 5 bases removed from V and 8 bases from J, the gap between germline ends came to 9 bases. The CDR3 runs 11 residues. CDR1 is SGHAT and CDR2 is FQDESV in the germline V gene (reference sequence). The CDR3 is CASSQGQEAFF. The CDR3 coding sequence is TGTGCCAGCAGCCAAGGACAGGAAGCTTTCTTT.

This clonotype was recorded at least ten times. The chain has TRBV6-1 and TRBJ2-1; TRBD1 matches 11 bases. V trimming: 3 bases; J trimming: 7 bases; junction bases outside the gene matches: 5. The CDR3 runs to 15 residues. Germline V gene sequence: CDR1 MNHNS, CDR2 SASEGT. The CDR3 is CASSDWTGGKNEQFF. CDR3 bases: TGTGCCAGCAGTGACTGGACAGGGGGCAAAAATGAGCAGTTCTTC.

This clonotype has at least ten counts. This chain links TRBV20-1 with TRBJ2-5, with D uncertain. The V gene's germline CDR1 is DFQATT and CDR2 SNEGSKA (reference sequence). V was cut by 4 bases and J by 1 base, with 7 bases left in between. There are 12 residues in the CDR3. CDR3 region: CSATPGQETQYF. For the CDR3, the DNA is TGCAGTGCTACGCCAGGCCAAGAGACCCAGTACTTC.

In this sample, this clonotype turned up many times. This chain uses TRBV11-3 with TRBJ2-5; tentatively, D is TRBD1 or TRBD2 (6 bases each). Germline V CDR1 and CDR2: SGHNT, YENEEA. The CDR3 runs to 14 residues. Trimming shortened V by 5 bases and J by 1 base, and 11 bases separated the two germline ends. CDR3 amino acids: CASSAGGSQETQYF. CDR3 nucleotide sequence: TGTGCCAGCAGCGCCGGGGGCAGCCAAGAGACCCAGTACTTC.

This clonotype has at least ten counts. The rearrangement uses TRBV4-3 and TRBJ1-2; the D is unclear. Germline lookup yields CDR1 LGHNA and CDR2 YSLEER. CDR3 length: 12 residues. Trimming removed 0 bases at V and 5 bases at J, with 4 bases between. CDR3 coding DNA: TGCGCCAGCAGCCAAGACCGATATGGCTACACCTTC. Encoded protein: CASSQDRYGYTF.

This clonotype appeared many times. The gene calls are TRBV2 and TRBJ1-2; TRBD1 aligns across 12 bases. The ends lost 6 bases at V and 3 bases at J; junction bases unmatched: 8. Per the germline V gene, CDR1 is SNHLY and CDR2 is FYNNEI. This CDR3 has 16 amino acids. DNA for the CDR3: TGTGCCAGCAGCATCCGGGACAGGGGGCTTGACTATGGCTACACCTTC. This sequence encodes CASSIRDRGLDYGYTF.

The DNA of the CDR3 is TGTGCCAGCAGGATAACCAGGGGTTACGAGCAGTACTTC. Translation: CASRITRGYEQYF. The chain carries TRBV2 and TRBJ2-7, with D perhaps TRBD1 (6 bases). The CDR3 consists of 13 residues. The V gene's germline CDR1 is SNHLY and CDR2 FYNNEI. V was pared by 6 bases and J by 4 bases, with 13 bases between.

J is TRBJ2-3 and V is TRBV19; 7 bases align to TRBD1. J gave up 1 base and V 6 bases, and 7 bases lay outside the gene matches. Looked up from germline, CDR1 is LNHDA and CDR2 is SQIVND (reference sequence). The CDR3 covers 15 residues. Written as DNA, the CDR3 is TGTGCCAGTAGCACGGACAGGCGGGGCACAGATACGCAGTATTTT. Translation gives CASSTDRRGTDTQYF.

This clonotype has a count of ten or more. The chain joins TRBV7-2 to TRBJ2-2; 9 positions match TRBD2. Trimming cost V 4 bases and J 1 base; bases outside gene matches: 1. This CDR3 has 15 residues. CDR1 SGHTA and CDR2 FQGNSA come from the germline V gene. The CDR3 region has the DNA TGTGCCAGCAGCTCGCGGGGGGGGAACACCGGGGAGCTGTTTTTT. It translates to CASSSRGGNTGELFF.

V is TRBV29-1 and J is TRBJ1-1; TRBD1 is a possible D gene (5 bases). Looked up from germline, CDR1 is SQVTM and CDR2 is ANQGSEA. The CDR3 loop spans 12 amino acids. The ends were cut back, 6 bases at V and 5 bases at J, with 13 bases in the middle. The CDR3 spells CSVADWGTEAFF. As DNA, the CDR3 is TGCAGCGTCGCGGACTGGGGGACTGAAGCTTTCTTT.

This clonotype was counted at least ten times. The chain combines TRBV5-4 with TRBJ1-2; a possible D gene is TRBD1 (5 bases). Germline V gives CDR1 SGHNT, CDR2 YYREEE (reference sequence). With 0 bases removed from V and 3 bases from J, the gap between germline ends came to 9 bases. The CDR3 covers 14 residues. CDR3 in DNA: TGTGCCAGCAGCTTGGCCCAGGGTGACTATGGCTACACCTTC. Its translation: CASSLAQGDYGYTF.

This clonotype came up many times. In DNA form, the CDR3 reads TGCGCCAGCAGCCAAGGCTCAGGGAGTACCGGGGCCAACGTCCTGACTTTC. It translates to CASSQGSGSTGANVLTF. V is TRBV4-1 and J is TRBJ2-6, with D perhaps given as TRBD1 or TRBD2 (5 bases each). V dropped 1 base and J dropped 4 bases, with 14 bases sitting between them. Germline CDR1 reads MGHRA; CDR2 reads YSYEKL. The CDR3 contains 17 residues.

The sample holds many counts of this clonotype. The CDR3 region has the DNA TGTGCCTGGAGTGAGGGAGGTCGGGGCTATGGCTACACCTTC. Translation gives CAWSEGGRGYGYTF. V usage is TRBV30 and J usage is TRBJ1-2; D remains unclear. V was cut by 1 base and J by 4 bases, with 13 bases left in between. The CDR3 length is 14 residues. Germline V gene data show CDR1 as GTSNPN and CDR2 as SVGIG (reference sequence).

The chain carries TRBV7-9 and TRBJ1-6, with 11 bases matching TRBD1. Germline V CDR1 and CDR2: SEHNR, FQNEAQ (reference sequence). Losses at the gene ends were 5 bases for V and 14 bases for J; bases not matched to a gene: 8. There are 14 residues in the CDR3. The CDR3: CASSTGTGGVALHF. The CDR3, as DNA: TGTGCCAGCAGCACCGGGACAGGGGGAGTCGCCCTCCACTTT.

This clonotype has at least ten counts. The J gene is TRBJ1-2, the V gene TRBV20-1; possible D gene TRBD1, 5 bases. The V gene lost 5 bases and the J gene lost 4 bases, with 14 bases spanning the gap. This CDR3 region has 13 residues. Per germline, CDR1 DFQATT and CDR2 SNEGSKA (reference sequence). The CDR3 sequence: CSAPPQGSYGYTF. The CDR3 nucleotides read TGCAGTGCTCCCCCCCAGGGAAGCTATGGCTACACCTTC.

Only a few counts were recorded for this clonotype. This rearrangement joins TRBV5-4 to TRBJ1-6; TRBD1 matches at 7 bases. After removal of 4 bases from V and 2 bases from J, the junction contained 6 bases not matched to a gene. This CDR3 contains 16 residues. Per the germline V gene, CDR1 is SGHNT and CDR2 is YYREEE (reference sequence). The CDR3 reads CASSGTGVAYNSPLHF. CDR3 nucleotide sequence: TGTGCCAGCAGCGGAACAGGGGTGGCCTATAATTCACCCCTCCACTTT.

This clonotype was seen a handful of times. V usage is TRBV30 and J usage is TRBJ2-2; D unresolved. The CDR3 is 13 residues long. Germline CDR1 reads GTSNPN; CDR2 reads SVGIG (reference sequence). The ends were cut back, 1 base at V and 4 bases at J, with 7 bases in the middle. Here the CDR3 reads CAWSEYGTGELFF. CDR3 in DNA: TGTGCCTGGAGTGAATACGGCACCGGGGAGCTGTTTTTT.